Described below is a single T cell receptor (beta chain) sequence and its context. The trim removed 7 bases at V and 10 bases at J, leaving 11 bases unmatched. Germline CDR1 and CDR2: SNHLY and FYNNEI. CDR3 size: 13 residues. These data come from a study of control samples from healthy donors and cancer patients. Sequenced by immunoSEQ multiplex PCR; TCRdb stores in-frame clones only, minus some. The table has 90,000 to 150,000 clones, 88% seen once; the top ten hold around 3.5%. The sample was blood. J is TRBJ1-1 and V is TRBV2, with 8 bases matching TRBD1. This clonotype was obtained from a man aged 35 to 55 in good health. The CDR3 sequence: CASTPTGGAGAFF. CDR3 DNA sequence: TGTGCCAGCACGCCTACAGGGGGAGCTGGAGCTTTCTTT.